This TCR beta chain was captured by sequencing in a study of T cell changes during pregnancy in multiple sclerosis. In germline, CDR1 is SSHAT, CDR2 FNYEAQ (reference sequence). This CDR3 is 16 amino acids long. Clones were read by immunoSEQ multiplex PCR, and TCRdb kept only the in-frame ones, dropping some. This repertoire shows tens of thousands of clones, roughly nine tenths found once; its top ten account for roughly 0.68%. Turning to this clone: One end of the junction varies from germline; a read error may be responsible.

Material: CD4+ T cells from peripheral blood mononuclear cells, obtained after pregnancy. This sequence originates from a female donor in good health, enrolled as a control in a pregnancy study. The rearrangement uses TRBV7-7 and TRBJ2-2, with TRBD2 matching over 12 bases. The CDR3 reads CASSFLAGGDTGELFF. Written as DNA, the CDR3 is TGTGCTAGCAGCTTTCTAGCGGGAGGGGACACCGGGGAGCTGTTTTTT.